The rows below give T cell receptor beta chains drawn from one sample of a study of blood T cell repertoires in COVID-19. The method was immunoSEQ multiplex PCR; TCRdb's version includes in-frame clones alone and lacks a portion of them. The sample carries tens of thousands of clones, under 90% recorded once. Sequencing used peripheral blood. These receptors came from a man in his 70s with active or convalescent COVID-19. The CDR3 runs from the conserved cysteine through the conserved F or W. The D gene is left open where the match is weak. For some rows the clone size is stated as once, few or many, or as a class when expanded; others skip it.

>TRBJ1-1|TRBV4-3|few|TRBD1
CASSQAGQGNEAFF
TGCGCCAGCAGCCAAGCGGGACAGGGTAATGAAGCTTTCTTT
>TRBJ1-5|TRBV7-8|few|TRBD1
CASSVGQASNQPQHF
TGTGCCAGCAGCGTAGGACAGGCTAGCAATCAGCCCCAGCATTTT
>TRBJ2-2|TRBV28|-|-
CASSLSVGELFF
TGTGCCAGCAGTTTGTCCGTCGGGGAGCTGTTTTTT
>TRBJ2-1|TRBV7-2|-|-
CASSLTGFEQFF
TGTGCCAGCAGCTTAACCGGGTTCGAGCAGTTCTTC
>TRBJ2-7|TRBV18|once|-
CASSPRGQPYEQYF
TGTGCCAGCTCACCACGCGGACAGCCCTACGAGCAGTACTTC
>TRBJ1-2|TRBV20-1|-|-
CSARRGYGYTF
TGCAGTGCTAGGAGGGGGTATGGCTACACCTTC
>TRBJ1-4|TRBV7-9|-|-
CASSLGRTTNEKLFF
TGTGCCAGCAGCTTAGGCAGAACAACTAATGAAAAACTGTTTTTT
>TRBJ2-7|TRBV7-8|-|-
CASSRDLSYEQYF
TGTGCCAGCAGCCGGGACTTGTCCTACGAGCAGTACTTC
>TRBJ1-2|TRBV7-2|-|-
CASSLGPGIYGYTF
TGTGCCAGCAGCTTAGGCCCAGGGATATATGGCTACACCTTC
>TRBJ2-1|TRBV7-8|few|-
CASSSEPGLPFNEQFF
TGTGCCAGCAGCTCCGAGCCGGGACTCCCCTTCAATGAGCAGTTCTTC
>TRBJ2-1|TRBV4-1|-|TRBD2
CASSPITGRLGDEQFF
TGCGCCAGCAGCCCTATTACCGGGAGGCTGGGAGACGAGCAGTTCTTC
>TRBJ2-7|TRBV13|-|-
CASSLGRRGSYEQYF
TGTGCCAGCAGCTTAGGCCGGCGGGGCTCCTACGAGCAGTACTTC
>TRBJ1-2|TRBV30|-|-
CAWSEFDGGGYTF
TGTGCCTGGAGTGAATTTGACGGGGGGGGCTACACCTTC
>TRBJ2-2|TRBV9|-|TRBD2
CASSGAGLVYTGELFF
TGTGCCAGCAGCGGGGCGGGACTAGTTTACACCGGGGAGCTGTTTTTT
>TRBJ1-2|TRBV29-1|-|TRBD1
CSVEPRQGRGGYTF
TGCAGCGTTGAACCCAGACAGGGGAGGGGTGGCTACACCTTC
>TRBJ2-3|TRBV9|-|TRBD2
CASSVGLAPDTQYF
TGTGCCAGCAGCGTAGGACTAGCGCCAGATACGCAGTATTTT
>TRBJ1-5|TRBV5-5|few|-
CASSLEWGSFNQPQHF
TGTGCCAGCAGCTTGGAATGGGGCAGCTTCAATCAGCCCCAGCATTTT
>TRBJ2-1|TRBV5-1|-|-
CASSLGGLSYNEQFF
TGCGCCAGCAGCCTCGGGGGGCTGTCCTACAATGAGCAGTTCTTC
>TRBJ2-5|TRBV9|few|TRBD2
CASSASGSGAQYF
TGTGCCAGCAGTGCTAGCGGGAGCGGTGCCCAGTACTTC
>TRBJ1-6|TRBV5-1|-|-
CASSSSGLSDSPLHF
TGCGCCAGCAGCTCTTCGGGACTTTCCGATTCACCCCTCCACTTT
>TRBJ1-1|TRBV5-6|few|-
CASSWRWREVSMNTEAFF
TGTGCCAGCAGCTGGCGTTGGAGGGAGGTTTCTATGAACACTGAAGCTTTCTTT
>TRBJ2-7|TRBV19|-|-
CASSIGTEYEQYF
TGTGCCAGTAGTATCGGCACAGAATACGAGCAGTACTTC
>TRBJ2-3|TRBV2|few|TRBD2
CASWGLASDTQYF
TGTGCCAGCTGGGGACTAGCTTCGGATACGCAGTATTTT
>TRBJ2-7|TRBV6-1|-|TRBD1
CASSELWTGHEQYF
TGTGCCAGCAGTGAATTATGGACAGGGCACGAGCAGTACTTC
>TRBJ1-6|TRBV19|-|-
CASTTGWNNSPLHF
TGTGCCAGTACAACAGGGTGGAATAATTCACCCCTCCACTTT
>TRBJ2-1|TRBV6-1|few|-
CASSEGGSLPGEQFF
TGTGCCAGCAGTGAAGGAGGTTCCCTCCCGGGTGAGCAGTTCTTC
>TRBJ2-1|TRBV28|-|TRBD2
CASSLSSGSGLGSYNEQFF
TGTGCCAGCAGTTTATCCAGCGGGAGTGGGCTGGGCTCCTACAATGAGCAGTTCTTC
>TRBJ1-1|TRBV7-9|-|-
CASSQDIIYTEAFF
TGTGCCAGCAGCCAGGACATAATTTACACTGAAGCTTTCTTT
>TRBJ2-1|TRBV24-1|-|-
CATSDRRQAGEQFF
TGTGCCACCAGTGACCGAAGACAGGCGGGTGAGCAGTTCTTC
>TRBJ1-5|TRBV6-5|-|-
CASRIQIGNQPQHF
TGTGCCAGCAGGATACAGATAGGCAATCAGCCCCAGCATTTT
>TRBJ2-1|TRBV19|-|TRBD2
CASSTLGLATYNEQFF
TGTGCCAGTAGTACTCTAGGACTAGCGACCTACAATGAGCAGTTCTTC
>TRBJ1-2|TRBV30|-|-
CAWSYTGPSGYTF
TGTGCCTGGAGTTACACAGGGCCGAGTGGCTACACCTTC
>TRBJ1-6|TRBV18|-|-
CASSSTGLNSPLHF
TGTGCCAGCTCATCAACAGGGTTAAATTCACCCCTCCACTTT
>TRBJ2-7|TRBV10-3|-|-
CAISASSRGTYEQYF
TGTGCCATCAGTGCTAGCTCCCGAGGGACCTACGAGCAGTACTTC
>TRBJ1-5|TRBV12-3/TRBV12-4|-|TRBD1
CASSAGGQPQHF
TGTGCCAGCAGTGCAGGGGGACAGCCCCAGCATTTT
>TRBJ1-2|TRBV3-1/TRBV3-2|once|TRBD1
CASSQAGQGRNGYTF
TGTGCCAGCAGCCAAGCAGGACAGGGGAGGAACGGCTACACCTTC
>TRBJ2-7|TRBV18|-|-
CASSPPGTVTYEQYF
TGTGCCAGCTCACCACCGGGGACTGTAACCTACGAGCAGTACTTC
>TRBJ2-2|TRBV2|-|-
CASGGLYTGELFF
TGTGCCAGCGGGGGCCTGTACACCGGGGAGCTGTTTTTT
>TRBJ1-1|TRBV2|-|-
CASRKRGGNTEAFF
TGTGCCAGCAGGAAGAGGGGGGGGAACACTGAAGCTTTCTTT
>TRBJ2-1|TRBV6-1|few|-
CASSEAAARRWDNEQFF
TGTGCCAGCAGTGAAGCAGCTGCACGGAGGTGGGACAATGAGCAGTTCTTC
>TRBJ2-7|TRBV6-1|once|-
CASSDTGYLGPEQYF
TGTGCCAGCAGTGACACAGGCTACCTTGGCCCCGAGCAGTACTTC
>TRBJ1-4|TRBV19|-|-
CASSPTGTPNEKLFF
TGTGCCAGTAGTCCCACAGGGACCCCTAATGAAAAACTGTTTTTT
>TRBJ2-7|TRBV6-5|few|TRBD2
CASSYGTSGMNEQYF
TGTGCCAGCAGTTACGGCACTAGCGGGATGAACGAGCAGTACTTC
>TRBJ2-2|TRBV6-5|-|TRBD1
CASRHRGQGSGELFF
TGTGCCAGCAGACACAGGGGGCAGGGATCCGGGGAGCTGTTTTTT
>TRBJ1-5|TRBV21-1|-|-
CASSKVSRDRPDCVDQPQHF
TGTGCCAGCAGCAAAGTCAGCCGGGACAGGCCCGATTGCGTGGATCAGCCCCAGCATTTT
>TRBJ2-2|TRBV7-2|-|TRBD2
CASSFLSGTGGELFF
TGTGCCAGCAGCTTTCTGAGCGGGACTGGCGGGGAGCTGTTTTTT
>TRBJ1-3|TRBV27|-|-
CASIAPGNTIYF
TGTGCCAGCATCGCGCCTGGAAACACCATATATTTT
>TRBJ2-1|TRBV27|-|-
CASSFPGRINEQFF
TGTGCCAGCAGTTTTCCGGGTAGGATCAATGAGCAGTTCTTC
>TRBJ2-1|TRBV7-6|-|-
CASSLAEHIYNEQFF
TGTGCCAGCAGCTTAGCCGAACATATTTACAATGAGCAGTTCTTC
>TRBJ1-2|TRBV27|few|-
CASSFSLNYGYTF
TGTGCCAGCAGTTTTTCTCTTAACTATGGCTACACCTTC
>TRBJ1-1|TRBV27|-|-
CASSQSQGVGRAESTEAFF
TGTGCCAGCTCCCAATCCCAGGGCGTGGGCAGGGCAGAGAGCACTGAAGCTTTCTTT
>TRBJ1-4|TRBV4-1|-|-
CASSRGATNEKLFF
TGCGCCAGCAGCCGGGGGGCAACTAATGAAAAACTGTTTTTT
>TRBJ2-7|TRBV5-8|-|TRBD2
CAKVAGGPYEQYF
TGTGCCAAGGTAGCGGGAGGCCCCTACGAGCAGTACTTC